The present T cell receptor beta chain was sequenced within a study of T cell repertoires in cytomegalovirus infection. Study overall: Based on public TCR beta signatures, there were indications of CMV infection and of a matching HLA type.

The V end lost 3 bases, the J end lost 8 bases, and 16 bases lay between the germline ends. Germline V CDR1 and CDR2: MNHEY, SMNVEV (reference sequence). This CDR3 is 14 amino acids long. TCRdb re-called the reads through MiXCR, storing one row per CDR3 protein. Altogether fewer than 400,000 distinct CDR3 sequences are present, over 15% being singletons, with the ten largest covering 8.7%. This clonotype has at least ten counts. Antigen unknown. Study findings and constraints: Carriers of CMV and the relevant HLA type were discriminated by public TCR beta frequency. The ex vivo response was dominated by HLA-C-restricted CMV-specific TCR beta clonotypes.

The rearrangement joins TRBV27 to TRBJ1-1, with unresolved D. Material for sequencing was PBMCs. The TCR sequence derives from a human donor in good health (CMV status not recorded). Some clones in this sample may be carry-over from other donors' samples. DNA for the CDR3: TGTGCCAGCAGTTTCGAGCCCCCAGGCCGCGAAGCTTTCTTT. It is translated as CASSFEPPGREAFF.